The entry that follows covers one T cell receptor beta chain sequence. It lacks a known antigen. The sample holds no much larger clone one base away, and base qualities are not on file. These data belong to a study of response to subunit inactivated influenza vaccine (dated by TCRdb to about 2018). Study-wide context: Deep quantitative T cell receptor repertoire profiling was used in the study to track responses to a trivalent subunit inactivated influenza vaccine. Summary of the overall study and its limitations: According to the authors, only a limited number of new T cells may be recruited by each seasonal influenza vaccination.

Library generation was performed with RT-PCR. The reads were generated on an Illumina HiSeq 2500. TCRdb reanalyzed the raw reads on its own, using fastp at Q25 for trimming and MiXCR for clone calling, and kept in-frame beta chains. Each entry merges the rows of one CDR3 protein and shows their most common DNA and genes. This sample lists hundreds of thousands of distinct CDR3 sequences; 25% were detected once. The ten largest clones represent 1.5% to 2% of the sample. The sequence was collected from a man aged 45 to 65 who received an inactivated influenza vaccine. Donor details come from another sample of the same person, matched by shared clones. Sequenced here: CD4+ T cells sorted from PBMCs, sampled roughly 5 days after vaccination.

The DNA sequence is TGTGCCACCAGCAGAGTACGTGAGCAGTTCTTC. It translates as CATSRVREQFF. The sequence links TRBV15 to TRBJ2-1; the D gene is unclear. CDR1 LNHNV and CDR2 YYDKDF are derived from the germline V gene (reference sequence). From cysteine to phenylalanine, the CDR3 is 11 amino acids long. Solely the CDR3 DNA is kept, with 33 bases framed from the first base. V is shortened by 1 base, J by 9 bases, and the region joining them spans 4 bases.